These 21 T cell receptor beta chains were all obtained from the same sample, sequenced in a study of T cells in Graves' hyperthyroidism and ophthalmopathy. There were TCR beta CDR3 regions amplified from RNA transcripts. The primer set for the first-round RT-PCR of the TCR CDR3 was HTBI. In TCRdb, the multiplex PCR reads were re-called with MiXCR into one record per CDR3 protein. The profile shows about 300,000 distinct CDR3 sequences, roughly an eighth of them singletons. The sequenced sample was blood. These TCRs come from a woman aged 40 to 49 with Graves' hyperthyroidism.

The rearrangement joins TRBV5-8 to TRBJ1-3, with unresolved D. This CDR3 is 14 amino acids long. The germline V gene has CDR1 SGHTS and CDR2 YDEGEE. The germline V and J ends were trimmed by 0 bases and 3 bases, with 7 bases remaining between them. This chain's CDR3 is CASSLGGFGNTIYF. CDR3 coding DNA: TGTGCCAGCAGCTTGGGGGGATTTGGAAACACCATATATTTT.

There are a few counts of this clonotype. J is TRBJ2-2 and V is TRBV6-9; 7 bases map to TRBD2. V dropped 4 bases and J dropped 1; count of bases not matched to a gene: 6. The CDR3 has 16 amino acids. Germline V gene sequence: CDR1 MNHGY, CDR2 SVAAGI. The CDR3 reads CASSSRLAQNTGELFF. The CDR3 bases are TGTGCCAGCAGTTCCCGACTAGCTCAGAACACCGGGGAGCTGTTTTTT.

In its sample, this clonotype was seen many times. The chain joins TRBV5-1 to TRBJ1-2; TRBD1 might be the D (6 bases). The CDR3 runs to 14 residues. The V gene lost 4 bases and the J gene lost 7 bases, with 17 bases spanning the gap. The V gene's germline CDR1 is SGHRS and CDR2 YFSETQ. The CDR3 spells CASSPSYRVRGYTF. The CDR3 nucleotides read TGCGCCAGCAGCCCCTCTTACAGGGTCCGTGGCTACACCTTC.

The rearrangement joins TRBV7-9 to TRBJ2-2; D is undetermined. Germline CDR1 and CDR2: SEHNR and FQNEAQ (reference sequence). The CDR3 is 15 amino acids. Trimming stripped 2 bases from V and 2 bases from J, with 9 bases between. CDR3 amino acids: CASSLLWGNTGELFF. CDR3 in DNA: TGTGCCAGCAGCTTACTATGGGGAAACACCGGGGAGCTGTTTTTT.

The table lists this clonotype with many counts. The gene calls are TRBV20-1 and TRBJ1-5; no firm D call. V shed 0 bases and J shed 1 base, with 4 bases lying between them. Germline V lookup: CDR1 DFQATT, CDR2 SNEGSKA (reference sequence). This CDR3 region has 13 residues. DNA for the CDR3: TGCAGTGCTAGAGATACCAGCAATCAGCCCCAGCATTTT. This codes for CSARDTSNQPQHF.

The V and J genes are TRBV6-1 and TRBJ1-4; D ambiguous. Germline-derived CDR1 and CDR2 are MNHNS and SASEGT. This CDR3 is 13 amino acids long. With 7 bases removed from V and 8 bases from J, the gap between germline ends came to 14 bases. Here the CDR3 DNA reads TGTGCCAGCAACCTAGTGGGTCGGGAAAAACTGTTTTTT. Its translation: CASNLVGREKLFF.

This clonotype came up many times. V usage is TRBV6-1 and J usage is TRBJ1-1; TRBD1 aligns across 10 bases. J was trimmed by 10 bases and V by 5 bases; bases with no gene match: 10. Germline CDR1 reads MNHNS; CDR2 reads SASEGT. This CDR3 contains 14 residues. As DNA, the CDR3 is TGTGCCAGCAGTCAACTCGGGACAGGGGCGCGAGCTTTCTTT. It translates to CASSQLGTGARAFF.

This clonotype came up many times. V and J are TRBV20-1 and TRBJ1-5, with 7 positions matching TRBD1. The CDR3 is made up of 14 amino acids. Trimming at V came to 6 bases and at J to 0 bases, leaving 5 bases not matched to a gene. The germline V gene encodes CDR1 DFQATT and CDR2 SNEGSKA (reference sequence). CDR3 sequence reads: CSALGTDSNQPQHF. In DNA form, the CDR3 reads TGCAGTGCCCTCGGGACAGATAGCAATCAGCCCCAGCATTTT.

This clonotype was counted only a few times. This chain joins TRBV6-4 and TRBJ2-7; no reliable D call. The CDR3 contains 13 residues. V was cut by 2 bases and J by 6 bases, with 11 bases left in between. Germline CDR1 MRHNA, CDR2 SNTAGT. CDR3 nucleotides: TGTGCCAGCAGTGACCAACCACCTCTCGAGCAGTACTTC. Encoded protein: CASSDQPPLEQYF.

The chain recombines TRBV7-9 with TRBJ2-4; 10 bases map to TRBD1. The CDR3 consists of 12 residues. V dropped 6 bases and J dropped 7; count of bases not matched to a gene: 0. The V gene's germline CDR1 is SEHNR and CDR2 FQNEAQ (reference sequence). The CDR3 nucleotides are TGTGCCAGCAGGGACAGGGGGAACATTCAGTACTTC. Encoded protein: CASRDRGNIQYF.

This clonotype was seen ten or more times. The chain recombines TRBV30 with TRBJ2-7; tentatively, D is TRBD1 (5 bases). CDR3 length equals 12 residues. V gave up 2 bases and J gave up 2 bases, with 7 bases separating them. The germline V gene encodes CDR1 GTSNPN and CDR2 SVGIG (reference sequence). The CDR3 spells CAWSPTAYEQYF. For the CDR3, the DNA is TGTGCCTGGAGTCCGACAGCCTACGAGCAGTACTTC.

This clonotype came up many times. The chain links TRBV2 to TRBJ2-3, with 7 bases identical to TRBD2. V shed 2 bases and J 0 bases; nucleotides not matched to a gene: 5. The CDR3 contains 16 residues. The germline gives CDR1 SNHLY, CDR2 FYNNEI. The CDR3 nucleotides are TGTGCCAGCAGTGAACAGAGCGGGGCGAGCACAGATACGCAGTATTTT. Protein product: CASSEQSGASTDTQYF. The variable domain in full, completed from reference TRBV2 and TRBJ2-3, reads EPEVTQTPSHQVTQMGQEVILRCVPISNHLYFYWYRQILGQKVEFLVSFYNNEISEKSEIFDDQFSVERPDGSNFTLKIRSTKLEDSAMYFCASSEQSGASTDTQYFGPGTRLTVL.

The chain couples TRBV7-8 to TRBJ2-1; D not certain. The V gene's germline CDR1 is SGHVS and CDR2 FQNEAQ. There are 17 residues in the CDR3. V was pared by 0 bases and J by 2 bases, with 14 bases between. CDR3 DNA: TGTGCCAGCAGCTTAGCGCATGGGCTAGTTGCCTACAATGAGCAGTTCTTC. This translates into CASSLAHGLVAYNEQFF.

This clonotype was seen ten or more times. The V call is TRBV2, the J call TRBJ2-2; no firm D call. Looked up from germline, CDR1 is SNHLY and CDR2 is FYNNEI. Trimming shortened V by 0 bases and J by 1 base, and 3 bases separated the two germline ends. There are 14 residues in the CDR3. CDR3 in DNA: TGTGCCAGCAGTGAAGCGGAGAACACCGGGGAGCTGTTTTTT. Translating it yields CASSEAENTGELFF.

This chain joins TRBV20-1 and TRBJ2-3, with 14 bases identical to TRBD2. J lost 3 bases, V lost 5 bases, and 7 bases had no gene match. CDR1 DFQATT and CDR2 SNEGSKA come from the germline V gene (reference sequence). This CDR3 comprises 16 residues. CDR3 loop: CSALPGLAGVTDTQYF. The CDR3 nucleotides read TGCAGTGCTCTACCGGGACTAGCGGGAGTGACAGATACGCAGTATTTT.

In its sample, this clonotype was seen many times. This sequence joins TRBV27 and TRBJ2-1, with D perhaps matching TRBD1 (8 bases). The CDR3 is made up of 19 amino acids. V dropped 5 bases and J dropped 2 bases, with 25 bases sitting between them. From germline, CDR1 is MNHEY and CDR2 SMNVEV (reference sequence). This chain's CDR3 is CASSRQGIRTSVAYNEQFF. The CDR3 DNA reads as TGTGCCAGCAGTCGACAGGGGATTCGCACTAGCGTCGCCTACAATGAGCAGTTCTTC.

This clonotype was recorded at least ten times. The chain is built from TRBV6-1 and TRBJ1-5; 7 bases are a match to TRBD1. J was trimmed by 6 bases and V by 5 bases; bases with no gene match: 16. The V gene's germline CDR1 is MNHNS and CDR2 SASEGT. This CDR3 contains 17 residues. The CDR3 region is CASSSPSRRDSLQPQHF. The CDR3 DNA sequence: TGTGCCAGCAGTTCCCCGAGCCGCCGGGACAGTCTTCAGCCCCAGCATTTT.

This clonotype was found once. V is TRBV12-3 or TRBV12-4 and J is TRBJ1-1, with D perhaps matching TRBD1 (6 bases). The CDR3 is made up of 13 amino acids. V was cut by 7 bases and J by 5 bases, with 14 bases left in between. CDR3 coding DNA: TGTGCCAGCACCCCGAGGGGGTGGACTGAAGCTTTCTTT. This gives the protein CASTPRGWTEAFF.

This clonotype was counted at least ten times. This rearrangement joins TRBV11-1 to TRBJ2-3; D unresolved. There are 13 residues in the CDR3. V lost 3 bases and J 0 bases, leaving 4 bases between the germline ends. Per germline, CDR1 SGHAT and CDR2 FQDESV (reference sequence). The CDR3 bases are TGTGCCAGCAGCTTCCCTAGCACAGATACGCAGTATTTT. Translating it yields CASSFPSTDTQYF.

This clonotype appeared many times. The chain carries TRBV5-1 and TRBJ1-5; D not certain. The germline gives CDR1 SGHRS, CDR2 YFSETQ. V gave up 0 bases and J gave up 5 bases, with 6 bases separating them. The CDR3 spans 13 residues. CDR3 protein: CASSLGVDQPQHF. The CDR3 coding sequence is TGCGCCAGCAGCTTGGGGGTGGATCAGCCCCAGCATTTT.

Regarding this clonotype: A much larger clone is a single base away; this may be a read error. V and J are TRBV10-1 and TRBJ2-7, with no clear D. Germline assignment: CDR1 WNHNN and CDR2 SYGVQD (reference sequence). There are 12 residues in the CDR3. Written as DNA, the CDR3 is TGCGCCAGCAGTGATGGCGGCTACGGGCAGTACTTC. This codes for CASSDGGYGQYF.